These 17 T cell receptor beta chains share one sample of origin, sequenced in a study of Tregs in tolerant kidney transplant recipients. Assay: immunoSEQ multiplex PCR; the TCRdb copy retains only in-frame clones and omits some. The table includes around 230,000 clones, 84% detected once. Sequences were obtained from CD4+ T cells from blood. The receptor source for this set is a human donor in good health.

The rearrangement joins TRBV7-9 to TRBJ2-7; D might be TRBD1 (6 bases). Germline V gene lookup returns CDR1 SEHNR and CDR2 FQNEAQ (reference sequence). V was shortened by 5 bases and J by 10 bases, with 15 bases between the two germline ends. The CDR3 totals 12 residues. This chain's CDR3 is CASSPSLDSQYF. In DNA form, the CDR3 reads TGTGCCAGCAGCCCCTCCCTGGACAGCCAGTACTTC.

The CDR3 nucleotides are TGTGCCTGGAGTTTGGGACAGGGACCCTTGAACACTGAAGCTTTCTTT. This codes for CAWSLGQGPLNTEAFF. The chain combines TRBV30 with TRBJ1-1, with TRBD1 matching 9 bases. The V segment lost 2 bases and the J segment 0 bases; nucleotides outside the gene matches: 7. The length of the CDR3 is 16 residues. The germline CDR1 and CDR2 sequences are GTSNPN and SVGIG (reference sequence).

V and J are TRBV5-1 and TRBJ1-1, with 8 bases fitting TRBD1. CDR1 SGHRS and CDR2 YFSETQ come from the germline V gene. There are 13 residues in the CDR3. With V trimmed by 1 base and J by 7 bases, 3 bases remained unmatched. In DNA form, the CDR3 reads TGCGCCAGCAGCTTGTCAGGGGGCGGTGAAGCTTTCTTT. Translation: CASSLSGGGEAFF.

The V gene is TRBV4-1, the J gene TRBJ1-2; weak D call: TRBD1 (5 bases). The CDR3 extends over 12 amino acids. V gave up 1 base and J gave up 6 bases, with 6 bases separating them. Germline-derived CDR1 and CDR2 are MGHRA and YSYEKL. The CDR3 DNA reads as TGCGCCAGCAGCCAAGTCAGGGATGGCTACACCTTC. It codes for CASSQVRDGYTF.

The gene calls are TRBV5-1 and TRBJ1-1, with a possible D match to TRBD1 (6 bases). Germline CDR1 reads SGHRS; CDR2 reads YFSETQ. V was trimmed by 4 bases and J by 1 base, leaving 11 bases between them. This CDR3 comprises 14 residues. The CDR3 DNA is TGCGCCAGCAGCGGATTACAGGGGAACACTGAAGCTTTCTTT. This encodes CASSGLQGNTEAFF.

The chain is built from TRBV18 and TRBJ1-1; D possibly corresponds to TRBD1 (6 bases). The CDR3 is 18 residues long. Germline loops: CDR1 KGHSH, CDR2 LQKENI. Trimming removed 1 base from V and 5 bases from J, with 23 bases in between. The CDR3: CASSPLGNLGGARTEAFF. CDR3 in DNA: TGTGCCAGCTCACCACTGGGAAACCTGGGGGGGGCAAGGACTGAAGCTTTCTTT.

The V and J genes are TRBV5-8 and TRBJ2-3; 9 bases line up with TRBD1. Germline V gene lookup returns CDR1 SGHTS and CDR2 YDEGEE. The CDR3 is 17 amino acids. The V segment lost 0 bases and the J segment 1 base; nucleotides outside the gene matches: 6. Here the CDR3 DNA reads TGTGCCAGCAGCTTGGCCATGACAGGGGGTGGCACAGATACGCAGTATTTT. Amino acid sequence: CASSLAMTGGGTDTQYF.

The gene calls are TRBV11-3 and TRBJ2-3; D remains ambiguous. The CDR3 consists of 14 residues. Germline V gene data show CDR1 as SGHNT and CDR2 as YENEEA. The V gene lost 5 bases and the J gene lost 7 bases, with 16 bases spanning the gap. CDR3 in amino acids: CASSTDPSENTQYF. The CDR3 DNA is TGTGCCAGCAGCACCGACCCCTCAGAGAATACGCAGTATTTT.

The chain carries TRBV4-1 and TRBJ1-6; 7 nucleotides align to TRBD1. CDR3 length: 16 residues. Losses at the gene ends were 4 bases for V and 5 bases for J; bases not matched to a gene: 8. Germline assignment: CDR1 MGHRA and CDR2 YSYEKL. This CDR3 reads CASSRNPGQNNSPLHF. DNA of the CDR3: TGCGCCAGCAGCCGAAATCCGGGACAGAATAATTCACCCCTCCACTTT.

This chain uses TRBV19 with TRBJ2-2; 7 bases line up with TRBD1. The CDR3 has 15 amino acids. Germline loops: CDR1 LNHDA, CDR2 SQIVND (reference sequence). With 3 bases clipped from V and 3 bases from J, the junction kept 4 bases outside the gene matches. This CDR3 reads CASSISQGYTGELFF. The CDR3 coding sequence is TGTGCCAGTAGTATCTCACAGGGGTACACCGGGGAGCTGTTTTTT.

This clone was seen only once. The chain has TRBV2 and TRBJ2-7; 9 nucleotides align to TRBD1. V was pared by 7 bases and J by 7 bases, with 8 bases of the junction left unmatched. CDR1 and CDR2 (germline): SNHLY, FYNNEI. The CDR3 sequence is 13 residues long. The CDR3: CASNGDRESEQYF. CDR3 DNA sequence: TGTGCCAGCAACGGGGACAGGGAGTCGGAGCAGTACTTC.

V usage is TRBV5-6 and J usage is TRBJ1-3, with 8 nucleotides matching TRBD1. The CDR3 has 15 residues. V trimming: 5 bases; J trimming: 3 bases; junction bases outside the gene matches: 7. Per germline, CDR1 SGHDT and CDR2 YYEEEE. The CDR3 DNA follows: TGTGCCAGCAGGGGCAGGGGGCGAATTGGAAACACCATATATTTT. Translated: CASRGRGRIGNTIYF.

This rearrangement joins TRBV10-1 to TRBJ2-7, with TRBD2 as a possible D gene (5 bases). CDR3 length: 12 residues. Trimming cost V 4 bases and J 7 bases, with 11 bases left between them. Looked up from germline, CDR1 is WNHNN and CDR2 is SYGVQD (reference sequence). The CDR3 reads CASSAGRREQYF. CDR3 DNA sequence: TGCGCCAGCAGTGCGGGCCGGAGGGAGCAGTACTTC.

The V call is TRBV10-3, the J call TRBJ1-1; D gene unclear. The V gene's germline CDR1 is ENHRY and CDR2 SYGVKD. V was cut by 1 base and J by 2 bases, with 11 bases left in between. This CDR3 spans 15 amino acids. CDR3 sequence: CAISEFGNPNTEAFF. In DNA, the CDR3 is TGTGCCATCAGTGAGTTCGGGAACCCCAACACTGAAGCTTTCTTT.

CDR3 nucleotide sequence: TGCGCCAGCAGCCAAGGCCGCGGGACAGGGGAAACTGAAGCTTTCTTT. This encodes CASSQGRGTGETEAFF. The chain uses TRBV4-1 and TRBJ1-1; 10 bases align to TRBD1. Germline CDR1 reads MGHRA; CDR2 reads YSYEKL. This CDR3 is built from 16 residues. The V gene end was trimmed by 1 base and the J gene end by 5 bases; junction bases not matched to a gene: 7.

The chain combines TRBV2 with TRBJ2-3, with D unresolved. The CDR3 contains 14 residues. Per the germline V gene, CDR1 is SNHLY and CDR2 is FYNNEI. V dropped 10 bases and J dropped 0 bases, with 14 bases sitting between them. The CDR3 DNA reads as TGTGCCACCGCCTTACTGGCTAGCACAGATACGCAGTATTTT. Residues: CATALLASTDTQYF. Full variable domain (outside the CDR3, taken from reference TRBV2 and TRBJ2-3): EPEVTQTPSHQVTQMGQEVILRCVPISNHLYFYWYRQILGQKVEFLVSFYNNEISEKSEIFDDQFSVERPDGSNFTLKIRSTKLEDSAMYFCATALLASTDTQYFGPGTRLTVL.

This clone came up a few times. CDR3 nucleotide sequence: TGTGCCAGCAGAAAGACTGGTTACTCTGGAAACACCATATATTTT. Protein product: CASRKTGYSGNTIYF. V is TRBV6-5 and J is TRBJ1-3; no firm D call. CDR1 and CDR2 from the germline V gene are MNHEY and SVGAGI. The CDR3 is 15 amino acids. Trimming took off 6 bases at V and 0 bases at J, with 12 bases between the two ends.